What follows are 26 T cell receptor beta chains derived from one specimen sequenced in a study of shared clonotypes between healthy human individuals. The method was immunoSEQ multiplex PCR; TCRdb's version includes in-frame clones alone and lacks a portion of them. The table lists approximately 940,000 clones, 76% of them singletons. The sample was memory CD4+ T cells sorted from blood. Subset in this sample: CD45RA-negative fraction. Receptors originate from a man between 18 and 29 years old in good health.

J is TRBJ1-5 and V is TRBV2, with D tentatively TRBD1 (6 bases). Per the germline V gene, CDR1 is SNHLY and CDR2 is FYNNEI. V lost 8 bases and J 0 bases, leaving 14 bases between the germline ends. The CDR3 length is 15 residues. CDR3 residues: CASDTLGGSNQPQHF. Written as DNA, the CDR3 is TGTGCCAGCGACACCCTAGGGGGTAGCAATCAGCCCCAGCATTTT.

V usage is TRBV5-1 and J usage is TRBJ2-3, with TRBD2 matching over 7 bases. Germline loops: CDR1 SGHRS, CDR2 YFSETQ. J lost 1 base, V lost 4 bases, and 6 bases had no gene match. The CDR3 has 15 amino acids. CDR3 bases: TGCGCCAGCAGCCCCAGTCGGGGGGGCACAGATACGCAGTATTTT. This sequence encodes CASSPSRGGTDTQYF.

The rearrangement joins TRBV7-3 to TRBJ2-1; D uncertain. Germline CDR1 and CDR2: SGHTA and FQGTGA. The CDR3 runs 11 residues. Trimming took off 8 bases at V and 8 bases at J, with 10 bases between the two ends. CDR3 in amino acids: CASYFRDEQFF. The CDR3 DNA is TGTGCCAGCTATTTCCGGGATGAGCAGTTCTTC.

This clone was recorded only once. The chain joins TRBV10-2 to TRBJ2-1, with 7 positions matching TRBD2. Trimming took 6 bases from V and 7 from J; bases not matched to a gene: 15. Germline-derived CDR1 and CDR2 are WSHSY and SAAADI. This CDR3 is 16 amino acids long. The CDR3 loop is CASRSAGTSLWNEQFF. As DNA, the CDR3 is TGCGCCAGCAGGTCAGCGGGAACTAGCCTCTGGAATGAGCAGTTCTTC.

This clone was detected many times. V is TRBV27 and J is TRBJ1-5; unclear D gene. Trimming left V 5 bases short and J 0 bases short, with 11 bases between. This CDR3 contains 15 residues. Germline V lookup: CDR1 MNHEY, CDR2 SMNVEV (reference sequence). For the CDR3, the DNA is TGTGCCAGCAGTCCGAATTACAATAGCAATCAGCCCCAGCATTTT. This gives the protein CASSPNYNSNQPQHF.

This clone was detected once. The V gene is TRBV4-3, the J gene TRBJ2-7, with D hard to call. Germline V gene data show CDR1 as LGHNA and CDR2 as YSLEER. V gave up 0 bases and J gave up 6 bases, with 12 bases separating them. This CDR3 has 14 amino acids. For the CDR3, the DNA is TGCGCCAGCAGCCAAGAAACCAGATCCGGCGAGCAGTACTTC. This translates into CASSQETRSGEQYF.

The rearrangement links TRBV10-2 to TRBJ1-6; D may be TRBD1 (5 bases). V lost 0 bases, J lost 8 bases, and 17 bases lay in between. Germline assignment: CDR1 WSHSY and CDR2 SAAADI. The CDR3 totals 17 residues. CDR3 protein: CASSESTGGNYYSPLHF. The CDR3 region has the DNA TGCGCCAGCAGTGAGTCTACCGGGGGGAATTATTATTCACCCCTCCACTTT.

This clone occurred many times. J is TRBJ2-2 and V is TRBV19; D is uncertain. V shed 5 bases and J shed 7 bases, with 8 bases lying between them. This CDR3 region has 12 residues. The germline V gene has CDR1 LNHDA and CDR2 SQIVND (reference sequence). In DNA form, the CDR3 reads TGTGCCAGTAGTCAGTCTGGCGGGGAGCTGTTTTTT. As protein: CASSQSGGELFF.

This chain joins TRBV5-1 and TRBJ1-4; a possible D gene is TRBD1 (6 bases). The germline V and J ends were trimmed by 2 bases and 3 bases, with 11 bases remaining between them. Germline CDR1 SGHRS, CDR2 YFSETQ. The CDR3 is 15 residues long. The CDR3 sequence is CASSFRGAANEKLFF. The CDR3 DNA reads as TGCGCCAGCAGCTTCCGGGGGGCGGCTAATGAAAAACTGTTTTTT.

The V and J genes are TRBV5-6 and TRBJ2-1, with D possibly TRBD2 on 6 matching bases. Germline assignment: CDR1 SGHDT and CDR2 YYEEEE. The germline V and J ends were trimmed by 4 bases and 10 bases, with 21 bases remaining between them. There are 15 residues in the CDR3. The CDR3 is CASSLGGFSRGEQFF. DNA of the CDR3: TGTGCCAGCAGCCTGGGGGGTTTCTCCCGAGGGGAGCAGTTCTTC.

V and J are TRBV10-2 and TRBJ2-7; 7 bases are shared with TRBD2. Germline CDR1 and CDR2: WSHSY and SAAADI. Trimming removed 3 bases from V and 3 bases from J; junction bases left unmatched: 14. This CDR3 has 17 amino acids. The DNA for the CDR3 is TGCGCCAGCAGTGATTCCGGACTAGTTGTCCCACACTACGAGCAGTACTTC. Its protein product is CASSDSGLVVPHYEQYF.

For this clone: Other DNA sequences in this specimen translate into the identical CDR3. The chain has TRBV18 and TRBJ2-7, with 7 bases lining up with TRBD2. With 5 bases clipped from V and 1 base from J, the junction kept 5 bases outside the gene matches. The CDR3 covers 14 residues. Per germline, CDR1 KGHSH and CDR2 LQKENI. The CDR3 sequence: CASSIGGGSYEQYF. The DNA for the CDR3 is TGTGCCAGCTCAATTGGCGGGGGATCCTACGAGCAGTACTTC.

The CDR3 loop reads CASSSPGLVGDEQYF. The CDR3 coding sequence is TGTGCCAGCAGCTCCCCGGGACTAGTAGGGGACGAGCAGTACTTC. This rearrangement joins TRBV7-9 to TRBJ2-7, with 8 bases aligning to TRBD2. The CDR3 contains 15 residues. Germline loops: CDR1 SEHNR, CDR2 FQNEAQ (reference sequence). Trimming at V came to 4 bases and at J to 5 bases, leaving 10 bases not matched to a gene.

Comments on this clone: Germline and junction disagree at one end, which may indicate a read error. The chain has TRBV20-1 and TRBJ2-1; D perhaps matches TRBD2 (6 bases). Germline V gene data show CDR1 as DFQATT and CDR2 as SNEGSKA (reference sequence). The CDR3 covers 11 residues. The CDR3 nucleotides are TGCAGTGCTAGGCCGGGACTCCCATTTCTCTTC. It translates to CSARPGLPFLF.

The chain has TRBV5-1 and TRBJ1-2; D is undetermined. Trimming pared 0 bases from V and 2 bases from J, leaving 17 bases between. This CDR3 spans 17 amino acids. Germline CDR1 SGHRS, CDR2 YFSETQ. The CDR3 region has the DNA TGCGCCAGCAGCTTGGATGTCGGAGGGTGGTCGAACTATGGCTACACCTTC. Translated, it gives CASSLDVGGWSNYGYTF.

This clone occurred a few times. This rearrangement joins TRBV7-2 to TRBJ1-2; 7 bases line up with TRBD1. After removal of 5 bases from V and 8 bases from J, the junction contained 17 bases not matched to a gene. The germline V gene encodes CDR1 SGHTA and CDR2 FQGNSA. The CDR3 is 16 residues long. CDR3 bases: TGTGCCAGCAGCCTAAGGTACCCAAGAGGAGGGGGCGGCTACACCTTC. This sequence encodes CASSLRYPRGGGGYTF.

This rearrangement joins TRBV28 to TRBJ2-7, with D hard to call. This CDR3 comprises 11 residues. V lost 8 bases and J 0 bases, leaving 5 bases between the germline ends. Per germline, CDR1 MDHEN and CDR2 SYDVKM. The CDR3 spells CASSDSYEQYF. For the CDR3, the DNA is TGTGCCAGCTCCGACTCCTACGAGCAGTACTTC.

This chain joins TRBV2 and TRBJ2-2; D gene ambiguous. The germline V gene encodes CDR1 SNHLY and CDR2 FYNNEI. The CDR3 runs to 15 residues. The V end lost 8 bases, the J end lost 4 bases, and 17 bases lay between the germline ends. The CDR3 sequence is CASSLGRNPTGELFF. As DNA, the CDR3 is TGTGCCAGCTCCCTGGGTAGAAACCCCACCGGGGAGCTGTTTTTT.

In regard to this clone: The same CDR3 also results from other DNA sequences found in this sample. The V gene is TRBV10-3, the J gene TRBJ2-1; D uncertain. This CDR3 is 12 amino acids long. Looked up from germline, CDR1 is ENHRY and CDR2 is SYGVKD. V was shortened by 3 bases and J by 3 bases, with 3 bases between the two germline ends. The CDR3 DNA is TGTGCCATCAGTGACAGCTACAATGAGCAGTTCTTC. It yields the protein CAISDSYNEQFF.

This sequence joins TRBV4-3 and TRBJ1-6; TRBD1 agrees at 12 bases. Trimming cost V 4 bases and J 0 bases; bases outside gene matches: 10. Germline V CDR1 and CDR2: LGHNA, YSLEER. CDR3 length equals 20 residues. The CDR3 is CASSPPGTGGILSYNSPLHF. In DNA form, the CDR3 reads TGCGCCAGCAGCCCCCCCGGGACAGGGGGCATCCTCTCCTATAATTCACCCCTCCACTTT.

The chain links TRBV7-2 to TRBJ2-5; D remains unclear. In germline, CDR1 is SGHTA, CDR2 FQGNSA. This CDR3 is built from 15 residues. V shed 2 bases and J shed 4 bases, with 14 bases lying between them. The CDR3 here is CASSLTGQRGETQYF. DNA of the CDR3: TGTGCCAGCAGCTTAACCGGGCAAAGAGGAGAGACCCAGTACTTC.

This sequence joins TRBV7-9 and TRBJ1-2, with D unclear. CDR1 is SEHNR and CDR2 is FQNEAQ in the germline V gene (reference sequence). The germline V and J ends were trimmed by 6 bases and 0 bases, with 8 bases remaining between them. The CDR3 contains 13 residues. Written as DNA, the CDR3 is TGTGCCAGCAGACACCTCTCTAACTATGGCTACACCTTC. It translates to CASRHLSNYGYTF.

This clone was recorded only once. The chain uses TRBV30 and TRBJ1-1; 7 positions agree with TRBD1. The CDR3 runs to 16 residues. Germline lookup yields CDR1 GTSNPN and CDR2 SVGIG (reference sequence). Trimming took 2 bases from V and 0 from J; bases not matched to a gene: 9. CDR3 loop: CAWSKGQLILNTEAFF. The CDR3 coding sequence is TGTGCCTGGAGTAAGGGACAGTTAATTCTGAACACTGAAGCTTTCTTT.

The chain has TRBV27 and TRBJ2-4, with D unresolved. Trimming took off 4 bases at V and 7 bases at J, with 14 bases between the two ends. The germline CDR1 and CDR2 sequences are MNHEY and SMNVEV (reference sequence). The CDR3 runs to 14 residues. The CDR3 coding sequence is TGTGCCAGCAGTTCGGCCGGGTCTGCGAACATTCAGTACTTC. Translated, it gives CASSSAGSANIQYF.

This rearrangement joins TRBV6-5 to TRBJ1-3; tentative D call: TRBD1 (6 bases). CDR1 is MNHEY, CDR2 SVGAGI, per germline. With 10 bases removed from V and 0 bases from J, the gap between germline ends came to 13 bases. CDR3 size: 14 residues. The CDR3 DNA reads TGTGCCACCCGAATGGACAGCTCTGGAAACACCATATATTTT. This codes for CATRMDSSGNTIYF.

In regard to this clone: Other DNA sequences of this sample code for an identical CDR3. The V and J genes are TRBV6-1 and TRBJ1-4; D unresolved. The CDR3 consists of 14 residues. Trimming pared 6 bases from V and 5 bases from J, leaving 13 bases between. Germline CDR1 and CDR2: MNHNS and SASEGT. In nucleotides, the CDR3 is TGTGCCAGCAGCCAGAGTTTCCAGAATGAAAAACTGTTTTTT. It translates to CASSQSFQNEKLFF.